This T cell receptor (beta chain) stems from a study of T cell responses to AZD1222 COVID-19 vaccine. Generated by immunoSEQ multiplex PCR, the TCRdb table keeps only in-frame clones and is missing some. The sample lists around 110,000 clones, 70% to 90% occurring once. V lost 7 bases, J lost 7 bases, and 10 bases stayed unmatched. CDR1 is MNHEY, CDR2 SVGAGI, per germline. The CDR3 extends over 14 amino acids. General observations from the study: Seropositive status at baseline applied to only a handful of AZD1222 recipients. Every sample of the repertoires postdated the peak T cell response. Spike-specific TCR repertoires showed rising breadth and depth after two AZD1222 doses. At 160-218 and 743-854, vaccine-associated CD4 TCRs were dominant, and they spanned spike.

Details on this clone: Its antigen remains unidentified.

Sequencing was performed on peripheral blood, taken on day 0 of MenACWY control vaccination. The rearrangement joins TRBV6-5 to TRBJ1-2; 9 positions match TRBD1. This TCR derives from an adult in good health. The CDR3 DNA reads as TGTGCCAGCACTGCCGGGACAGGGAGGAGTGGCTACACCTTC. This gives the protein CASTAGTGRSGYTF.